This T cell receptor (beta chain) was sequenced during a study of blood T cell repertoires in COVID-19. Across the study: From T cells, B-cell-depleted T cells, or PBMCs came the material, which was cDNA or gDNA.

Profiling relied on immunoSEQ multiplex PCR, and the TCRdb table lists in-frame clones only, not all of them. The sample lists some 250,000 clones; about 90% were seen once. There are 16 residues in the CDR3. Germline V gene sequence: CDR1 KGHSH, CDR2 LQKENI. The V and J ends lost 1 base and 2 bases respectively, with 15 bases between them. This clonotype was obtained from a young woman who had recovered from COVID-19. The sequenced sample consisted of peripheral blood. The chain employs TRBV18 and TRBJ2-7; D possibly corresponds to TRBD2 (6 bases). CDR3 in amino acids: CASSPLGGTGAYEQYF. CDR3 nucleotide sequence: TGTGCCAGCTCACCACTGGGGGGTACAGGAGCCTACGAGCAGTACTTC.